This T cell receptor (beta chain) was retrieved from a study of long-term antiretroviral therapy in people with HIV. The CDR3 consists of 14 residues. Unmatched junction bases numbered 4, after V lost 4 bases and J lost 5 bases. Looked up from germline, CDR1 is SGDLS and CDR2 is YYNGEE. By sample share, this clone is medium-sized. Other nucleotide sequences in the sample specify the same CDR3. Version v3.0 of the immunoSEQ assay ran at survey level. Generated by immunoSEQ multiplex PCR, the TCRdb table keeps only in-frame clones and is missing some. The sample has approximately 23,000 clones; roughly four fifths are singletons.

V usage is TRBV9 and J usage is TRBJ2-3; TRBD2 matches 10 bases. The specimen was unsorted PBMCs, collected 1.5 years after starting antiretroviral therapy. The clonotype originates from a man aged 25-40 years with HIV. As DNA, the CDR3 is TGTGCCAGCAGCTACAGCGGGGGGGTAGATACGCAGTATTTT. This translates into CASSYSGGVDTQYF.